What follows is one T cell receptor (beta chain) and its context. The antigen remains unidentified. These data originate in a study of response to subunit inactivated influenza vaccine. TCRdb re-analysed the RT-PCR reads in MiXCR, keeping a single row per CDR3 protein. The sample contains about 650,000 distinct CDR3 sequences, around 15% of which appear only once. Germline CDR1 is SGHAT and CDR2 is FQNNGV. The CDR3 totals 21 residues. V was cut by 2 bases and J by 0 bases, with 23 bases left in between. Overall study findings and caveats: The study's authors posited that every seasonal influenza vaccination enlists few new T cells.

Material: PBMCs from blood, obtained 14 to 15 days before vaccination. This clonotype originated in a man aged 50-60 years who received an inactivated influenza vaccine. The V and J genes are TRBV11-2 and TRBJ2-6; D uncertain. The CDR3 nucleotides read TGTGCCAGCAGCTTATTTCATGGAACTACTTTGGGATTCTCTGGGGCCAACGTCCTGACTTTC. Its protein is CASSLFHGTTLGFSGANVLTF.